Included here is one TCR beta chain sequence, with context. Its antigen remains unidentified. This sample stems from a study of shared clonotypes between healthy human individuals. In the original workflow: Because ImmunoSEQ provided only junction sequences with no quality scores, the filtering differed. The repertoire was sequenced with immunoSEQ multiplex PCR; TCRdb's copy has only in-frame clones and lacks some. Clone size and V and J calls were adopted from that table, with D and trimming inferred from the DNA. The sample has more than 550,000 clones; about 92% are singletons. General study results and limits: The study found lower generation probabilities in non-shared clonotypes than in those shared by all four donors.

The CDR3 is 14 amino acids. V was clipped by 4 bases and J by 2 bases, with 12 bases between them. Germline loops: CDR1 SNHLY, CDR2 FYNNEI. The gene calls are TRBV2 and TRBJ2-7; the D is unclear. This clonotype originated in a man younger than 30 in good health. Some clones in this sample may be carry-over from other donors' samples. The sequenced sample consisted of memory CD8+ T cells from PBMCs. Indicated subset: CD45RO+ cells pooled with CCR7-negative TemRA cells. This CDR3 is CASSVGLKAYEQYF. The CDR3 DNA follows: TGTGCCAGCAGTGTCGGTCTGAAAGCCTACGAGCAGTACTTC.